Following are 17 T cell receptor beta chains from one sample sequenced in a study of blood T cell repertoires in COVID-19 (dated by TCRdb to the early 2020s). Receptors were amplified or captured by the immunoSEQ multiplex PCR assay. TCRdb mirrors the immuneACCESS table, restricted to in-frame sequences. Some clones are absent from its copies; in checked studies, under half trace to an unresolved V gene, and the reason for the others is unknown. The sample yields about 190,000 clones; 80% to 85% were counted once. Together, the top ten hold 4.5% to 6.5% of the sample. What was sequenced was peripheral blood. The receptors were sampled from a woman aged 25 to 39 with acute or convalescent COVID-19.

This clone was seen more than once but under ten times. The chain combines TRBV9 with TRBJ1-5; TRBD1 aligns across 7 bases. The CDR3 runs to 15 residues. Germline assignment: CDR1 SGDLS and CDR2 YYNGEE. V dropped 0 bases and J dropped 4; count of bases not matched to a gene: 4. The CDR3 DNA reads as TGTGCCAGCAGCGTAGAGGGACAGAGTAATCAGCCCCAGCATTTT. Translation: CASSVEGQSNQPQHF.

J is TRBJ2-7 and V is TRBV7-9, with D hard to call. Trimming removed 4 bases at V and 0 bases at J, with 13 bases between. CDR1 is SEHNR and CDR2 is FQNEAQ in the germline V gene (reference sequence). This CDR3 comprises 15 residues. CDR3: CASSSQALSSYEQYF. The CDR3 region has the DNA TGTGCCAGCAGCTCCCAAGCGCTTTCCTCCTACGAGCAGTACTTC.

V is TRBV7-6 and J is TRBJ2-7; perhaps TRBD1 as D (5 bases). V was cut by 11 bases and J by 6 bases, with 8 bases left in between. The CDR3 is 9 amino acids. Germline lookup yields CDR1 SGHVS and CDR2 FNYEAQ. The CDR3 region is CALGLEQYF. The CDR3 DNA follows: TGTGCCCTGGGGCTCGAGCAGTACTTC. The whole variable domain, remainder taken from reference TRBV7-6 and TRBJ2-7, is GAGVSQSPRYKVTKRGQDVALRCDPISGHVSLYWYRQALGQGPEFLTYFNYEAQQDKSGLPNDRFSAERPEGSISTLTIQRTEQRDSAMYRCALGLEQYFGPGTRLTVT.

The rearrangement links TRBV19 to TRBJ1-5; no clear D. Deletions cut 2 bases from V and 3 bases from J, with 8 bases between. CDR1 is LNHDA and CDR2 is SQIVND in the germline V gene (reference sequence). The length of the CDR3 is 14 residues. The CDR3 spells CASSINGFNQPQHF. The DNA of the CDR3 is TGTGCCAGTAGTATAAACGGTTTCAATCAGCCCCAGCATTTT.

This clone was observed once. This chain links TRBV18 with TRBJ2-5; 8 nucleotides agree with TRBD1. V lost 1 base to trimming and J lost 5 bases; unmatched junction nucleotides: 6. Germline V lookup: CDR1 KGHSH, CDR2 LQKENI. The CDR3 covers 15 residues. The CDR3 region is CASSPRTGNLETQYF. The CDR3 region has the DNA TGTGCCAGCTCACCACGGACAGGGAACTTGGAGACCCAGTACTTC.

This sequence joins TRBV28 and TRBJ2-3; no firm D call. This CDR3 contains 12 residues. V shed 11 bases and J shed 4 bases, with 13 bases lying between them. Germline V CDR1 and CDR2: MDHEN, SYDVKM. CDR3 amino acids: CASATVADTQYF. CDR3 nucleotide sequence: TGTGCCTCCGCTACGGTCGCAGATACGCAGTATTTT.

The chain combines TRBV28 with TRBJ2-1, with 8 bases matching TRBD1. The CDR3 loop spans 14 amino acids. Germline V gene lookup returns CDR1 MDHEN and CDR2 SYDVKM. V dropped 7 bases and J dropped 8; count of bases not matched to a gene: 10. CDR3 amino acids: CASTETGVRYEQFF. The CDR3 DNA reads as TGTGCCAGCACCGAGACAGGGGTAAGGTATGAGCAGTTCTTC. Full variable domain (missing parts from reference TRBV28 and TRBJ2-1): DVKVTQSSRYLVKRTGEKVFLECVQDMDHENMFWYRQDPGLGLRLIYFSYDVKMKEKGDIPEGYSVSREKKERFSLILESASTNQTSMYLCASTETGVRYEQFFGPGTRLTVL.

CDR3 loop: CASSLALRTGELFF. In nucleotides, the CDR3 is TGCGCCAGCAGCTTGGCCTTGCGTACCGGGGAGCTGTTTTTT. This sequence joins TRBV5-1 and TRBJ2-2; D gene unclear. Germline V CDR1 and CDR2: SGHRS, YFSETQ. The germline V and J ends were trimmed by 0 bases and 5 bases, with 8 bases remaining between them. The CDR3 has 14 residues.

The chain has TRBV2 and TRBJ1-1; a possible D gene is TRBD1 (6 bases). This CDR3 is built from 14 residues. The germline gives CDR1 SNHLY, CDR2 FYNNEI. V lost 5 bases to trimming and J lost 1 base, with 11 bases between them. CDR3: CASSMDRQNTEAFF. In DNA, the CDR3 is TGTGCCAGCAGTATGGACAGACAGAACACTGAAGCTTTCTTT.

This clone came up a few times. The CDR3 region has the DNA TGTGCCAGCAGCTATTCGTTAGGCTACACCTTC. It yields the protein CASSYSLGYTF. The chain links TRBV12-3 or TRBV12-4 to TRBJ1-2; D ambiguous. V lost 6 bases and J 8 bases, leaving 10 bases between the germline ends. The length of the CDR3 is 11 residues.

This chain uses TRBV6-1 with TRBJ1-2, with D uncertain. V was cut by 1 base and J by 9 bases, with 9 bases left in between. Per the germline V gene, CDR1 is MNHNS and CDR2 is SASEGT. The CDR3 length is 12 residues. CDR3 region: CASSEGAWSYTF. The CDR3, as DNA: TGTGCCAGCAGTGAAGGGGCGTGGAGCTACACCTTC.

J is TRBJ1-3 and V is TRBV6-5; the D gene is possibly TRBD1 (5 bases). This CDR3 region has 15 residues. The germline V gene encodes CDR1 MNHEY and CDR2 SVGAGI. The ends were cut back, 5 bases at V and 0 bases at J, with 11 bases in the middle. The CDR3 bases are TGTGCCAGCAGTCTTGAAGGGGCCTCTGGAAACACCATATATTTT. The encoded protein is CASSLEGASGNTIYF.

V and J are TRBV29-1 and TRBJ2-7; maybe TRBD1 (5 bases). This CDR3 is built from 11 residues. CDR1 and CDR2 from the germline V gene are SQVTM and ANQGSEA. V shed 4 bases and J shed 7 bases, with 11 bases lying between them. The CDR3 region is CSVVERTEQYF. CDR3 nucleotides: TGCAGCGTTGTCGAACGGACAGAGCAGTACTTC.

The CDR3 spells CASSQSGGASYSDTQYF. As DNA, the CDR3 is TGTGCCAGCAGCCAGAGCGGGGGGGCGTCGTATTCAGATACGCAGTATTTT. The chain combines TRBV11-2 with TRBJ2-3, with 10 bases lining up with TRBD2. Germline CDR1 SGHAT, CDR2 FQNNGV. With 5 bases clipped from V and 4 bases from J, the junction kept 12 bases outside the gene matches. The CDR3 has 17 amino acids.

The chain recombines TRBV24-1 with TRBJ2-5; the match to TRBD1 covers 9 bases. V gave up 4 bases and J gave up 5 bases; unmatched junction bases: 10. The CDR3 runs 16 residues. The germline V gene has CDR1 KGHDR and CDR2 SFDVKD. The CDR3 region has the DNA TGTGCCACCAGTGAGGGTACAGGGGGCTGGCAGGAGACCCAGTACTTC. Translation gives CATSEGTGGWQETQYF.

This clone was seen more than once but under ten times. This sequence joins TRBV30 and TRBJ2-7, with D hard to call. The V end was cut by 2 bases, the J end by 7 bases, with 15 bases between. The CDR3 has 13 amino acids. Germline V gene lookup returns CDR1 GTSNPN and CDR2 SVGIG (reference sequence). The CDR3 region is CAWSRMSAEEQYF. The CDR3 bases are TGTGCCTGGAGTAGAATGAGCGCAGAGGAGCAGTACTTC.

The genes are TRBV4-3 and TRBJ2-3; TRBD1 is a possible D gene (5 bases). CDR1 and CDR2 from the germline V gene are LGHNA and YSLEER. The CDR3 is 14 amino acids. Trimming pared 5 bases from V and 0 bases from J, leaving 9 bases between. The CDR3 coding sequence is TGCGCCAGCAGCAAGGGGTCGAGCACAGATACGCAGTATTTT. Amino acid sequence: CASSKGSSTDTQYF.